This TCR beta chain comes out of a study of T-cell memory formation after mild COVID-19. The wider study: For the most part, TCR clusters were specific to one donor. Broader study findings: Memory sampled before infection contained some responding clones, suggesting cross-reactive memory joined. CD4+ contracting clones were found mainly in CM and EM, and CD8+ ones in EMRA.

TCR alpha and TCR beta cDNA libraries carrying sample barcodes and UMIs came from 5'RACE with constant-segment primers. MiXCR, run by TCRdb on the 5' RACE reads, gives a single entry per CDR3 protein. The sample has 110,000 or so distinct CDR3 sequences, 20% to 25% seen once; the top ten hold under 50%. The CDR3 is 16 residues long. Germline-derived CDR1 and CDR2 are ENHRY and SYGVKD. V was shortened by 3 bases and J by 1 base, with 15 bases between the two germline ends. A word on this clonotype: The antigen is undetermined.

This chain connects TRBV10-3 to TRBJ1-1; the D gene is possibly TRBD1 (5 bases). What was sequenced was PBMCs or a T cell subset sorted from them (not recorded which). This sequence was found in a man between 18 and 29 years old who had mild COVID-19 (a few samples of this study predate the infection). Cell type and time point are not known. The CDR3 loop is CAISELGGRSNTEAFF. The CDR3 coding sequence is TGTGCCATCAGTGAACTCGGGGGGAGATCGAACACTGAAGCTTTCTTT.